What follows is one T cell receptor (beta chain) and its context. What it binds is not known. CDR1 and CDR2 (germline): MNHEY, SMNVEV (reference sequence). The V segment lost 4 bases and the J segment 3 bases; nucleotides outside the gene matches: 4. The CDR3 is made up of 14 amino acids. This entry is derived from a study of T cells after yellow fever vaccination. About the study: Any fraction with a low cell number was prepared using SMART-Seq v4 Ultra Low Input. Study-wide findings and caveats: Faster peaking, at day 5 versus 15, marked a secondary response that was weaker. Booster samples showed a return of most primary-vaccination clones (about 97% CD4, about 88% CD8).

TCRdb used MiXCR to reprocess the 5' RACE reads, holding one entry per CDR3 protein. The data contain roughly 310,000 distinct CDR3 sequences, roughly 9.4% of them singletons. Material: PBMCs, obtained on the day of the first yellow fever vaccination. The chain employs TRBV27 and TRBJ1-2; TRBD1 agrees at 8 bases. The clonotype was recovered from a man aged 18 to 29 who received the YFV17D yellow fever vaccine. The CDR3 DNA sequence: TGTGCCAGCAGTTCGACAGGGGTTGACTATGGCTACACCTTC. It is translated as CASSSTGVDYGYTF.